The rows below give T cell receptor beta chains drawn from one sample of a study of blood T cell repertoires in COVID-19. The method was immunoSEQ multiplex PCR; TCRdb's version includes in-frame clones alone and lacks a portion of them. The data contain some 190,000 clones, 80% to 90% of them singletons. Sequenced: peripheral blood. The receptors were gathered from a woman aged 70-85 years with active or convalescent COVID-19. CDR3s include the opening cysteine and the closing phenylalanine or tryptophan. D genes are given only for firm matches. Size is stated for part of the rows, as once, few or many counts, or as a class when the clone is expanded.

j_gene	v_gene	d_gene	abundance	CDR3nt	CDR3aa
TRBJ1-1	TRBV4-1	.	.	TGCGCCAGCAGCCAAGATTCCGGTGCTGGGCCGATGAACACTGAAGCTTTCTTT	CASSQDSGAGPMNTEAFF
TRBJ2-5	TRBV5-4	TRBD1	.	TGTGCCAGCAGCTTCTTAGACAGGGGGGCCGAGACCCAGTACTTC	CASSFLDRGAETQYF
TRBJ1-2	TRBV27	TRBD1	.	TGTGCCAGCAGTCCTCAGACAGGGACCTATGGCTACACCTTC	CASSPQTGTYGYTF
TRBJ2-1	TRBV10-1	TRBD2	.	TGCGCCAAGGGTGGACTAGTTGGAGACAATGAGCAGTTCTTC	CAKGGLVGDNEQFF
TRBJ2-5	TRBV7-2	.	.	TGTGCCAGCAGCTTAGGGCACAGCCAAGAGACCCAGTACTTC	CASSLGHSQETQYF
TRBJ2-4	TRBV18	TRBD2	.	TGTGCCAGCTCACCCCCCGGGGGGGTAGCCCTAAACATTCAGTACTTC	CASSPPGGVALNIQYF
TRBJ1-1	TRBV19	.	.	TGTGCCAGTAGTCGGTTCACTGAAGCTTTCTTT	CASSRFTEAFF
TRBJ1-2	TRBV4-2	TRBD1	.	TGTGCCAGCAGCCAAGATGTAGGGGGCAGGGTAGGTGGCTACACCTTC	CASSQDVGGRVGGYTF
TRBJ2-1	TRBV27	TRBD2	.	TGTGCCAGCAGGTCTAGCGGGAGGGTTGATGAGCAGTTCTTC	CASRSSGRVDEQFF
TRBJ1-2	TRBV6-1	TRBD1	.	TGTGCCAGCAGTGGCGGACAGGGAACGGTTAACTATGGCTACACCTTC	CASSGGQGTVNYGYTF
TRBJ2-7	TRBV18	.	.	TGTGCCAGCCACCTAGGAAGGGGTTACGAGCAGTACTTC	CASHLGRGYEQYF
TRBJ1-1	TRBV28	TRBD1	.	TGTGCCAGCCTACTCTGGACAGGAGAAGCTTTCTTT	CASLLWTGEAFF
TRBJ2-7	TRBV18	TRBD1	.	TGTGCCAGCTCACCGCTATTCCGCGGGACAGGGACCTACGAGCAGTACTTC	CASSPLFRGTGTYEQYF
TRBJ1-5	TRBV19	.	.	TGTGCCAGTATGTGGAGGCTGAATCAGCCCCAGCATTTT	CASMWRLNQPQHF
TRBJ1-5	TRBV10-3	.	many	TGTGCCATCGGAACAGGGACTCAGCCCCAGCATTTT	CAIGTGTQPQHF
TRBJ1-3	TRBV6-5	.	.	TGTGCCAGCAGTTACCTGGGGGGAGCTGGAAACACCATATATTTT	CASSYLGGAGNTIYF
TRBJ1-1	TRBV6-5	.	.	TGTGCCAGCAGTTCTAACTTTATGTCGGCTTTCTTT	CASSSNFMSAFF
TRBJ1-4	TRBV6-5	.	.	TGTGCCAGCAGACCCGTCGGGGGGTGGGGTGAAAAACTGTTTTTT	CASRPVGGWGEKLFF
TRBJ2-1	TRBV18	TRBD1	once	TGTGCCAGCTCACGATCGGGACAGGGTTACAATGAGCAGTTCTTC	CASSRSGQGYNEQFF
TRBJ2-1	TRBV6-6	.	.	TGTGCCAGCAGTTACTCCTCACGAGAGGAGCAGTTCTTC	CASSYSSREEQFF
TRBJ1-1	TRBV28	.	.	TGTGCCAGCAGTTTATTCTACAGGTTGGACACTGAAGCTTTCTTT	CASSLFYRLDTEAFF
TRBJ2-1	TRBV28	.	.	TGTGCCAGCACCCCCCCGGCGCGGGCTGAGCAGTTCTTC	CASTPPARAEQFF
TRBJ1-2	TRBV19	TRBD1	.	TGTGCCAGTAGTGACAGGGGCGGGCAGAACTATGGCTACACCTTC	CASSDRGGQNYGYTF
TRBJ2-7	TRBV19	TRBD2	.	TGTGCCAGTAGTATCAGGACTAGCGGGGTTGCCGGGGGCGAGCAGTACTTC	CASSIRTSGVAGGEQYF
TRBJ2-1	TRBV5-1	.	once	TGCGCCAGCACTCGAGGGGGACGGATCAATGAGCAGTTCTTC	CASTRGGRINEQFF
TRBJ2-1	TRBV7-8	TRBD1	.	TGTGCCAGCAGCTTGACAGGGAATGAGCAGTTCTTC	CASSLTGNEQFF
TRBJ2-3	TRBV19	TRBD2	.	TGTGCCAGTAGGACTAGCGGGAGTCTTTATACGCAGTATTTT	CASRTSGSLYTQYF
TRBJ2-5	TRBV3-1/TRBV3-2	.	.	TGTGCCAGCAGCCAAGTGAGGGAGACCCAGTACTTC	CASSQVRETQYF
TRBJ1-3	TRBV23-1	.	.	TGCGCCAGCAGTCCACCTGGACTCGTCCCAAGCTCTGGAAACACCATATATTTT	CASSPPGLVPSSGNTIYF
TRBJ1-4	TRBV5-1	.	.	TGCGCCAGCGCACGCGACAGTCCGAATGAAAAACTGTTTTTT	CASARDSPNEKLFF
TRBJ1-5	TRBV6-1	.	many	TGTGCCAGCAGTGTCCTTCGGGAAAGTCTAAATCAGCCCCAGCATTTT	CASSVLRESLNQPQHF
TRBJ2-2	TRBV5-1	TRBD2	.	TGCGCCAGCAGCTTGGCCGGCGGGAGTGGAACCGGGGAGCTGTTTTTT	CASSLAGGSGTGELFF
TRBJ1-5	TRBV2	.	.	TGTGCCAGCAGTGTCCCGAGGGGGGGTCAGCCCCAGCATTTT	CASSVPRGGQPQHF
TRBJ2-6	TRBV9	.	few	TGTGCCAGCAGCCCAGTTCAAGGGGAGGTTTTCAGCTCTGGGGCCAACGTCCTGACTTTC	CASSPVQGEVFSSGANVLTF
TRBJ1-6	TRBV30	.	few	TGTGCCTGGACTTCCTTTCGAGGGAGGGTAACGGAATCCCCCCTCCACTTT	CAWTSFRGRVTESPLHF
TRBJ2-1	TRBV9	.	.	TGTGCCAGCAGCGTAGACCTGACAAATGAGCAGTTCTTC	CASSVDLTNEQFF
TRBJ2-7	TRBV2	TRBD1	.	TGTGCCAGCAGTAAGTCGGACAGGGCCTCCACCTACGAGCAGTACTTC	CASSKSDRASTYEQYF
TRBJ2-4	TRBV5-1	.	.	TGCGCCAGCAGCCCTCAAGGAGGGAACCAAAACATTCAGTACTTC	CASSPQGGNQNIQYF
TRBJ2-2	TRBV11-3	.	.	TGTGCCAGCAGCTTTCAGGGTGCACGGAACACCGGGGAGCTGTTTTTT	CASSFQGARNTGELFF
TRBJ1-1	TRBV30	TRBD1	.	TGTGCCTGGAGCAACCAGGGGGCGTGGGCTGAAGCTTTCTTT	CAWSNQGAWAEAFF
TRBJ1-2	TRBV5-4	TRBD1	.	TGTGCCAGCAGCTTGGAGACAGGGGGCATTTATGGCTACACCTTC	CASSLETGGIYGYTF
TRBJ2-3	TRBV5-1	TRBD1	.	TGCGCCAGCAGCTTTTTGACAGGGGGCACAGATACGCAGTATTTT	CASSFLTGGTDTQYF
TRBJ2-5	TRBV3-1/TRBV3-2	.	once	TGTGCCAGCAGCCCCCCCCTGGAGTTCCAAGAGACCCAGTACTTC	CASSPPLEFQETQYF
TRBJ2-7	TRBV19	.	.	TGTGCCAGTAGTACTGGGGCCGAGCAGTACTTC	CASSTGAEQYF
TRBJ2-7	TRBV4-1	.	.	TGCGCCAGCAGCCAAGAACCAGGCCCGGCCTACGAGCAGTACTTC	CASSQEPGPAYEQYF
TRBJ1-5	TRBV2	.	.	TGTGCCAGCAGTGCGGAGGGTAATCAGCCCCAGCATTTT	CASSAEGNQPQHF
TRBJ1-3	TRBV9	TRBD1	.	TGTGCCAGCAGCCCTCGGACAGGATCTGGAAACACCATATATTTT	CASSPRTGSGNTIYF
TRBJ2-5	TRBV19	.	.	TGTGCCAGTAGTAGGCCCGGTGAACAGGGACAAGAGACCCAGTACTTC	CASSRPGEQGQETQYF
TRBJ1-1	TRBV19	.	.	TGTGCCAGTAGTATTATACAGATGAACACTGAAGCTTTCTTT	CASSIIQMNTEAFF
TRBJ1-5	TRBV19	.	.	TGTGCCAGTAGTATACCCTCGACAGGCTTCCAGCCCCAGCATTTT	CASSIPSTGFQPQHF
TRBJ1-1	TRBV5-1	.	.	TGCGCCAGCAGCTTTGACAGTAGTGGGGACACTGAAGCTTTCTTT	CASSFDSSGDTEAFF
TRBJ1-2	TRBV7-9	.	few	TGTGCCAGCAGCTTGGACAGAGCCAACTATGGCTACACCTTC	CASSLDRANYGYTF
TRBJ1-3	TRBV3-1/TRBV3-2	.	.	TGTGCCAGCAGCCAAAGGAGGGTCAGCTCTGGAAACACCATATATTTT	CASSQRRVSSGNTIYF
TRBJ1-3	TRBV7-2	TRBD1	.	TGTGCCAGCAGCCCACAGGGGTTCGGAAACACCATATATTTT	CASSPQGFGNTIYF
TRBJ2-2	TRBV6-6	TRBD1	few	TGTGCCAGCAGTCGACAGGGGGCGAGTCTCACCGGGGAGCTGTTTTTT	CASSRQGASLTGELFF